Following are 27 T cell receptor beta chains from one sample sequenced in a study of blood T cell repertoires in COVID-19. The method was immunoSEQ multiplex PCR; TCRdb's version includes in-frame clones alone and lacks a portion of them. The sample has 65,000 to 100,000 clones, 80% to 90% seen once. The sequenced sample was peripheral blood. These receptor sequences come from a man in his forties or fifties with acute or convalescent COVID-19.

The DNA for the CDR3 is TGTGCCAGCAGCTTAGTCCCGGGTGGGTATAATTCACCCCTCCACTTT. This gives the protein CASSLVPGGYNSPLHF. J is TRBJ1-6 and V is TRBV7-8, with D hard to call. V gave up 1 base and J gave up 4 bases, with 11 bases separating them. This CDR3 contains 16 residues. Germline V CDR1 and CDR2: SGHVS, FQNEAQ.

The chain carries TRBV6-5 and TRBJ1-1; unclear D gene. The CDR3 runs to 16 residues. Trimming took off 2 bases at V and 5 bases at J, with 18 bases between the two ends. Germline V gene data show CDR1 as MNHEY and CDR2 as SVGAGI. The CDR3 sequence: CASSYPPGKGRTEAFF. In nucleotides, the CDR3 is TGTGCCAGCAGTTACCCCCCGGGGAAGGGCCGTACTGAAGCTTTCTTT.

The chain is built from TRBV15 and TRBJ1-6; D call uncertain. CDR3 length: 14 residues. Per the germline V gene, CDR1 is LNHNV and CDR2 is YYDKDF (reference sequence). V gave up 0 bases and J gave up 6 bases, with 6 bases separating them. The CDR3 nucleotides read TGTGCCACCAGCAGAGATCTAGTTAATTCACCCCTCCACTTT. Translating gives CATSRDLVNSPLHF.

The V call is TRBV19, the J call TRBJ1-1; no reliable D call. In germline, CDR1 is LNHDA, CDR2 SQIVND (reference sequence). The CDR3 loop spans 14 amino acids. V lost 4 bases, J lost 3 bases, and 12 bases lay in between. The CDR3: CASSTLLDYTEAFF. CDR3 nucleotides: TGTGCCAGTAGTACCCTACTGGACTACACTGAAGCTTTCTTT.

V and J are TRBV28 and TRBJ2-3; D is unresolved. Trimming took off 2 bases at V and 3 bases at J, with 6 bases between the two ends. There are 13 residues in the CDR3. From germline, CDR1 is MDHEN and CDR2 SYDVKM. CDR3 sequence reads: CASSLRATDTQYF. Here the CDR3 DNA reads TGTGCCAGCAGTTTACGAGCGACAGATACGCAGTATTTT.

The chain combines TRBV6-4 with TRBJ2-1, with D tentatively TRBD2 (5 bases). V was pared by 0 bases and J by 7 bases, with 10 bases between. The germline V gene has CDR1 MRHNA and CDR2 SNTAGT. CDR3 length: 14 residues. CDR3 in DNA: TGTGCCAGCAGTGACTCAAGTAGCGCTAATGAGCAGTTCTTC. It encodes CASSDSSSANEQFF.

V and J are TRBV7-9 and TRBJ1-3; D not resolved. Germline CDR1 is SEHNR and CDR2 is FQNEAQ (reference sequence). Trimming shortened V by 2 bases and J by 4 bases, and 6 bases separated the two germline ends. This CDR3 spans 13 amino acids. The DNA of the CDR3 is TGTGCCAGCAGCTTAACAGAGGGAAACACCATATATTTT. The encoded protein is CASSLTEGNTIYF.

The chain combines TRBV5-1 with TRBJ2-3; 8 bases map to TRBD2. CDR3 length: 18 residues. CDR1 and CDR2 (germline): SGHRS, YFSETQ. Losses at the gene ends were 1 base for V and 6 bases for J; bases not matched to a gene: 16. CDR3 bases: TGCGCCAGCAGCTTGAGGGCCAGGGTTAGCGGGGTAGTGGATACGCAGTATTTT. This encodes CASSLRARVSGVVDTQYF.

The CDR3 DNA sequence: TGCGCCAGCAGCCCCCTCGGACAGGGATGGCAAGAGACCCAGTACTTC. Translating it yields CASSPLGQGWQETQYF. V is TRBV4-1 and J is TRBJ2-5; 8 bases map to TRBD1. Germline V gives CDR1 MGHRA, CDR2 YSYEKL. CDR3 length: 16 residues. V trimming: 4 bases; J trimming: 2 bases; junction bases outside the gene matches: 9.

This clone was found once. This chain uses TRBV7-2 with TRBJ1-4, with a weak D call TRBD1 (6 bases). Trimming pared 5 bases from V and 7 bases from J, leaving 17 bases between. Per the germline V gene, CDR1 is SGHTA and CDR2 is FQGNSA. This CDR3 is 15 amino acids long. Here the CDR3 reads CASSQEGGMGEKLFF. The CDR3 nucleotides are TGTGCCAGCAGCCAAGAGGGGGGGATGGGTGAAAAACTGTTTTTT.

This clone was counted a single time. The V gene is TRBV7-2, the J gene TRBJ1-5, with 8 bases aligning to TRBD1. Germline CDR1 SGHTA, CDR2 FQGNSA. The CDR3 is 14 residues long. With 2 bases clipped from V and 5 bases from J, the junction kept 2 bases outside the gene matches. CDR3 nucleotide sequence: TGTGCCAGCAGCTTAATGACAGGGGATCAGCCCCAGCATTTT. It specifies CASSLMTGDQPQHF. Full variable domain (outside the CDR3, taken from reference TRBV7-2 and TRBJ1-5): GAGVSQSPSNKVTEKGKDVELRCDPISGHTALYWYRQSLGQGLEFLIYFQGNSAPDKSGLPSDRFSAERTGGSVSTLTIQRTQQEDSAVYLCASSLMTGDQPQHFGDGTRLSIL.

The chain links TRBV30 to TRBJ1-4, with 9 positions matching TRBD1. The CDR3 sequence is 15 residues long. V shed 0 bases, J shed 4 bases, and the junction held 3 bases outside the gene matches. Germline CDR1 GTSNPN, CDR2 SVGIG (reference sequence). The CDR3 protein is CAWSVQGAINEKLFF. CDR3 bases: TGTGCCTGGAGTGTACAGGGGGCGATTAATGAAAAACTGTTTTTT. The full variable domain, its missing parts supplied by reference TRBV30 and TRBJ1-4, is SQTIHQWPATLVQPVGSPLSLECTVEGTSNPNLYWYRQAAGRGLQLLFYSVGIGQISSEVPQNLSASRPQDRQFILSSKKLLLSDSGFYLCAWSVQGAINEKLFFGSGTQLSVL.

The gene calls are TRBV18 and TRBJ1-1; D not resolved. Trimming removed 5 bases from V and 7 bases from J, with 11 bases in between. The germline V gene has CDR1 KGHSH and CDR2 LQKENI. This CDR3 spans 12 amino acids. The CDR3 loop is CASSSEGDEAFF. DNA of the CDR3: TGTGCCAGCTCATCAGAGGGTGATGAAGCTTTCTTT.

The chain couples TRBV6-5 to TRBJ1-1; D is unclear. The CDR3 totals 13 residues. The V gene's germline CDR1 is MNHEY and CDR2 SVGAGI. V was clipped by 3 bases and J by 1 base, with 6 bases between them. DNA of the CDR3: TGTGCCAGCAGTTATGCGGAGAACACTGAAGCTTTCTTT. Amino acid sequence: CASSYAENTEAFF.

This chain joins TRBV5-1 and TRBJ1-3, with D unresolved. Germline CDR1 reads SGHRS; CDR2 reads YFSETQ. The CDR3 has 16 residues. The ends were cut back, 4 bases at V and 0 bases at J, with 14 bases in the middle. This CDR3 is CASSPYMQISGNTIYF. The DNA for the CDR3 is TGCGCCAGCAGCCCCTATATGCAAATCTCTGGAAACACCATATATTTT.

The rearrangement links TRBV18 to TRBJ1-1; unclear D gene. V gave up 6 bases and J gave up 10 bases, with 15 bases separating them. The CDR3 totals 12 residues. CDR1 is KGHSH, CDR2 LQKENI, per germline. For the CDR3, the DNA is TGTGCCAGCTCCTCGATAGAGCGAGGAGCTTTCTTT. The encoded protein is CASSSIERGAFF.

CDR3 residues: CAWRGDTIQQYF. The CDR3 DNA follows: TGTGCCTGGAGGGGGGACACCATCCAGCAGTACTTC. The V gene is TRBV30, the J gene TRBJ2-7; weak D call: TRBD1 (6 bases). The V end lost 3 bases, the J end lost 8 bases, and 14 bases lay between the germline ends. CDR3 length equals 12 residues. The germline CDR1 and CDR2 sequences are GTSNPN and SVGIG (reference sequence).

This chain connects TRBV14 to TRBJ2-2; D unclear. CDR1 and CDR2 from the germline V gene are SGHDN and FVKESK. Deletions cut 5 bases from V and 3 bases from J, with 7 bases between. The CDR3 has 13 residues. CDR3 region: CASSVFYTGELFF. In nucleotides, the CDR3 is TGTGCCAGCAGCGTATTTTACACCGGGGAGCTGTTTTTT. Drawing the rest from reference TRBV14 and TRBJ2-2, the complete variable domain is EAGVTQFPSHSVIEKGQTVTLRCDPISGHDNLYWYRRVMGKEIKFLLHFVKESKQDESGMPNNRFLAERTGGTYSTLKVQPAELEDSGVYFCASSVFYTGELFFGEGSRLTVL.

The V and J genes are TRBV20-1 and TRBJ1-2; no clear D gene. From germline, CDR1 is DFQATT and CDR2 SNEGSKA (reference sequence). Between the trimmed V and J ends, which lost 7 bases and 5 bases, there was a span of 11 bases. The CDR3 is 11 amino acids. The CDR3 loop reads CSVDSAYGYTF. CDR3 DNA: TGCAGTGTGGATAGCGCGTATGGCTACACCTTC.

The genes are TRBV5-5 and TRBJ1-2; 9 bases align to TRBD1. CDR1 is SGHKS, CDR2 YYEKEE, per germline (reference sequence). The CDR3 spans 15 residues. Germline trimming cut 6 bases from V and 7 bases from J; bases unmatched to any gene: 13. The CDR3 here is CASIGQGLSTSGYTF. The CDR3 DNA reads TGTGCCAGCATCGGACAGGGGCTAAGTACTTCTGGCTACACCTTC.

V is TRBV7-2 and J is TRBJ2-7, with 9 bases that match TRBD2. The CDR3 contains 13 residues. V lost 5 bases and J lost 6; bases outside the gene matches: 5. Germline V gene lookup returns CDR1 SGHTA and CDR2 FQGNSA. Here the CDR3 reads CASSPGLAREQYF. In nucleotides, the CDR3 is TGTGCCAGCAGCCCGGGACTAGCTCGCGAGCAGTACTTC.

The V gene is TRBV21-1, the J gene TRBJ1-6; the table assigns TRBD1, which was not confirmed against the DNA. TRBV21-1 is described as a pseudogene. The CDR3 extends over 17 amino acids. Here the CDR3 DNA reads TGTGCCAGCAGCCAACTCAGACAGGCACGGTATAATTCACCCCTCCACTTT. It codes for CASSQLRQARYNSPLHF.

DNA of the CDR3: TGTGCCAGCAGTTTAAGCGGGGGGTCTTACCTCGAGCAGTACTTC. Translation: CASSLSGGSYLEQYF. The V call is TRBV6-5, the J call TRBJ2-7; TRBD2 agrees at 9 bases. Germline trimming cut 4 bases from V and 6 bases from J; bases unmatched to any gene: 10. This CDR3 is 15 amino acids long. CDR1 MNHEY and CDR2 SVGAGI come from the germline V gene.

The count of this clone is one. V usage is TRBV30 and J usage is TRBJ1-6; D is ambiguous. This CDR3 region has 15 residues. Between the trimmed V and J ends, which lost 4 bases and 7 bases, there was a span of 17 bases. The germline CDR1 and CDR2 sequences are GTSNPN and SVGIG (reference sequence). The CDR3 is CAWNSATTGNSPLHF. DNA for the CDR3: TGTGCCTGGAATAGTGCTACGACGGGGAATTCACCCCTCCACTTT.

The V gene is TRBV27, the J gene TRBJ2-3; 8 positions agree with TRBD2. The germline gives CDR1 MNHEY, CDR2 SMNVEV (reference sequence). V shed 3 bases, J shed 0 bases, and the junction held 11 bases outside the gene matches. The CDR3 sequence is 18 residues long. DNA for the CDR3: TGTGCCAGCAGTTTGGGCGGGGGGCTCCCGATTAGCACAGATACGCAGTATTTT. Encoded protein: CASSLGGGLPISTDTQYF.

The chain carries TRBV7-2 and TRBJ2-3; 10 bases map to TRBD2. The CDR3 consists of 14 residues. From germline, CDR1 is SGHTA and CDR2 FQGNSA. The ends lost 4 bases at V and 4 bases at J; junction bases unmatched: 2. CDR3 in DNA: TGTGCCAGCAGCTCTAGCGGGGGTTCAGATACGCAGTATTTT. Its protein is CASSSSGGSDTQYF.

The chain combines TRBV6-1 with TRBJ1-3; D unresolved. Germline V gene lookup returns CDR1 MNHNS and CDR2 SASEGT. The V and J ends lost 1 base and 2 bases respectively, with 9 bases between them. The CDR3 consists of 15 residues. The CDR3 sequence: CASSEGRATGNTIYF. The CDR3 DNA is TGTGCCAGCAGTGAAGGGAGGGCGACTGGAAACACCATATATTTT.